What follows are 13 T cell receptor beta chains derived from one specimen sequenced in a study of T cell responses to AZD1222 COVID-19 vaccine. The assay was immunoSEQ multiplex PCR, and TCRdb's table has in-frame clones only and misses some. The table includes 200,000 to 250,000 clones, 94% detected once. This specimen was peripheral blood, taken 28 days after the second dose of the MenACWY control vaccine. The receptors shown here come from an adult who received the MenACWY meningococcal vaccine as a control.

The rearrangement joins TRBV2 to TRBJ1-3; a possible D gene is TRBD1 (5 bases). CDR3 length: 17 amino acids. CDR1 is SNHLY and CDR2 is FYNNEI in the germline V gene. V lost 2 bases and J lost 0, with 14 bases in between. The CDR3 here is CASSELWGGISGNTIYF. CDR3 nucleotide sequence: TGTGCCAGCAGTGAATTGTGGGGGGGGATCTCTGGAAACACCATATATTTT.

The chain carries TRBV19 and TRBJ1-4; TRBD1 aligns across 8 bases. Germline CDR1 LNHDA, CDR2 SQIVND (reference sequence). The V and J ends lost 5 bases and 7 bases, in that order; junction bases with no gene match: 6. The CDR3 covers 14 residues. The CDR3 loop is CASSVDRGREKLFF. CDR3 nucleotides: TGTGCCAGTAGTGTTGACAGGGGCCGTGAAAAACTGTTTTTT.

This chain joins TRBV5-6 and TRBJ2-3; TRBD2 might be the D (5 bases). The CDR3 runs to 14 residues. The V end was cut by 2 bases, the J end by 4 bases, with 11 bases between. Germline V CDR1 and CDR2: SGHDT, YYEEEE. This chain's CDR3 is CASSFRRRSDTQYF. CDR3 DNA sequence: TGTGCCAGCAGCTTTCGGCGGAGGTCAGATACGCAGTATTTT.

This sequence joins TRBV5-8 and TRBJ2-7; 9 bases are shared with TRBD2. In germline, CDR1 is SGHTS, CDR2 YDEGEE. J gave up 0 bases and V 6 bases, and 7 bases lay outside the gene matches. The CDR3 has 15 residues. The CDR3 bases are TGTGCCAGCAACCGCGGGGGGGATCACTCCTACGAGCAGTACTTC. It specifies CASNRGGDHSYEQYF.

This rearrangement joins TRBV5-6 to TRBJ2-7; D perhaps matches TRBD1 (7 bases). Per germline, CDR1 SGHDT and CDR2 YYEEEE. The CDR3 runs 14 residues. Deletions cut 6 bases from V and 2 bases from J, with 15 bases between. The CDR3 DNA sequence: TGTGCCAGCATCACCCAGGGGGGTACCTACGAGCAGTACTTC. Translation: CASITQGGTYEQYF.

The rearrangement uses TRBV28 and TRBJ2-7; the match to TRBD2 covers 13 bases. There are 15 residues in the CDR3. V was clipped by 4 bases and J by 3 bases; unmatched bases: 3. CDR1 is MDHEN, CDR2 SYDVKM, per germline. In nucleotides, the CDR3 is TGTGCCAGCAGTTCGACTAGCGGGAGGATCTACGAGCAGTACTTC. Translating it yields CASSSTSGRIYEQYF. Complete variable domain (other parts from reference TRBV28 and TRBJ2-7): DVKVTQSSRYLVKRTGEKVFLECVQDMDHENMFWYRQDPGLGLRLIYFSYDVKMKEKGDIPEGYSVSREKKERFSLILESASTNQTSMYLCASSSTSGRIYEQYFGPGTRLTVT.

J is TRBJ1-2 and V is TRBV10-2; the D gene is possibly TRBD1 (6 bases). V was clipped by 6 bases and J by 3 bases, with 14 bases between them. Per germline, CDR1 WSHSY and CDR2 SAAADI. The CDR3 is 14 amino acids. The CDR3 spells CASSAATGDYGYTF. The CDR3, as DNA: TGCGCCAGCAGCGCCGCGACAGGAGACTATGGCTACACCTTC.

The chain combines TRBV2 with TRBJ1-4, with a weak D call TRBD1 (5 bases). The CDR3 is 12 amino acids. V dropped 6 bases and J dropped 7 bases, with 9 bases sitting between them. Looked up from germline, CDR1 is SNHLY and CDR2 is FYNNEI. CDR3 bases: TGTGCCAGCAGCGGGGACCGTGAAAAACTGTTTTTT. The encoded protein is CASSGDREKLFF.

The chain's CDR3 is CASSNRDLYNSPLHF. CDR3 bases: TGTGCCAGCAGCAACCGGGACCTATATAATTCACCCCTCCACTTT. This sequence joins TRBV9 and TRBJ1-6; a possible D gene is TRBD1 (5 bases). This CDR3 is 15 amino acids long. The V and J ends lost 4 bases and 4 bases respectively, with 12 bases between them. Germline V gives CDR1 SGDLS, CDR2 YYNGEE. Looking up the rest from reference TRBV9 and TRBJ1-6 gives the full variable domain: DSGVTQTPKHLITATGQRVTLRCSPRSGDLSVYWYQQSLDQGLQFLIQYYNGEERAKGNILERFSAQQFPDLHSELNLSSLELGDSALYFCASSNRDLYNSPLHFGNGTRLTVT.

J is TRBJ2-5 and V is TRBV7-2, with TRBD2 identical over 11 bases. Germline CDR1 is SGHTA and CDR2 is FQGNSA. J gave up 0 bases and V 1 base, and 7 bases lay outside the gene matches. The CDR3 has 18 amino acids. CDR3 in amino acids: CASSLDWLAGGYQETQYF. The CDR3, as DNA: TGTGCCAGCAGCTTAGATTGGCTAGCGGGAGGTTACCAAGAGACCCAGTACTTC.

V usage is TRBV6-6 and J usage is TRBJ1-6; 11 bases align to TRBD1. Germline V gene sequence: CDR1 MNHNY, CDR2 SVGAGI (reference sequence). Germline trimming cut 2 bases from V and 7 bases from J; bases unmatched to any gene: 4. The CDR3 extends over 16 amino acids. As DNA, the CDR3 is TGTGCCAGCAGTTACCCCGGGACAGGGGGGAATTCACCCCTCCACTTT. Translation: CASSYPGTGGNSPLHF.

The chain combines TRBV6-1 with TRBJ2-3, with TRBD1 matching over 9 bases. CDR3 length: 19 amino acids. CDR1 MNHNS and CDR2 SASEGT come from the germline V gene. Trimming at V came to 0 bases and at J to 4 bases, leaving 14 bases not matched to a gene. This chain's CDR3 is CASSEARFLTGGRADTQYF. CDR3 nucleotide sequence: TGTGCCAGCAGTGAAGCGAGATTTTTAACAGGGGGCCGGGCAGATACGCAGTATTTT.

The chain recombines TRBV11-2 with TRBJ1-1, with 10 bases lining up with TRBD1. The CDR3 extends over 15 amino acids. Per the germline V gene, CDR1 is SGHAT and CDR2 is FQNNGV. V shed 4 bases, J shed 3 bases, and the junction held 5 bases outside the gene matches. CDR3 nucleotides: TGTGCCAGCAGCTCAGGGGGGACAGGGGACACTGAAGCTTTCTTT. Its protein product is CASSSGGTGDTEAFF.